The sequence of this TCR beta chain was determined in a study of response to subunit inactivated influenza vaccine. General observations from the study: Authors suggested each seasonal flu vaccination may recruit only limited numbers of new T cells.

A single record per CDR3 protein comes from TCRdb applying MiXCR to the RT-PCR reads. The profile shows fewer than 600,000 distinct CDR3 sequences, roughly 7.6% of them singletons. This clonotype was recorded at least ten times. What it binds is not known. Germline assignment: CDR1 MNHNS and CDR2 SASEGT. This CDR3 is 13 amino acids long. The germline V and J ends were trimmed by 7 bases and 6 bases, with 13 bases remaining between them. The sequence was collected from a man between 50 and 75 years old who received an inactivated influenza vaccine. The sample consisted of PBMCs from blood, taken about 24 months after vaccination. The rearrangement joins TRBV6-1 to TRBJ2-1; tentatively, D is TRBD1 (5 bases). This CDR3 reads CASILQGSNEQFF. The DNA of the CDR3 is TGTGCCAGCATTCTGCAGGGAAGCAATGAGCAGTTCTTC.